This TCR beta chain was found in a study of CD8 T cells in Susac syndrome. A quantity of roughly 0.5 to 1 ug RNA underwent reverse transcription using random hexamers. TCRdb reanalysed the immunoSEQ multiplex PCR reads using MiXCR and keeps one entry per CDR3 protein. The data hold 100,000 to 150,000 distinct CDR3 sequences, with about 93% observed a single time. After removal of 3 bases from V and 2 bases from J, the junction contained 12 bases not matched to a gene. The CDR3 spans 17 residues. Germline V gene sequence: CDR1 DFQATT, CDR2 SNEGSKA (reference sequence). The sequencing sample was made of CD4+ T cells from PBMCs. The clonotype originates from a human donor in good health. The chain has TRBV20-1 and TRBJ2-3; 9 bases map to TRBD1. The CDR3 region is CSARGDRAISNTDTQYF. CDR3 DNA sequence: TGCAGTGCTAGGGGGGACAGGGCGATCTCGAACACAGATACGCAGTATTTT.